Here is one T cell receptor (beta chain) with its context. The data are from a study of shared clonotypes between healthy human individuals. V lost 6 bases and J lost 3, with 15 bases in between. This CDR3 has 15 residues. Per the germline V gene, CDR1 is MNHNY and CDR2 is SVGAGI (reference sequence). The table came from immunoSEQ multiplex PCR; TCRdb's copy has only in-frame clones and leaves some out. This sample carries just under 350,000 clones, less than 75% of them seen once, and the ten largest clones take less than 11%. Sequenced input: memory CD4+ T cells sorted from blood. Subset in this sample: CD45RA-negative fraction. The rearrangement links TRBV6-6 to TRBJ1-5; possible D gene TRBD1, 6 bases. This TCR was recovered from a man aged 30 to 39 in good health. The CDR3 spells CASRKGQGHNQPQHF. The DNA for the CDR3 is TGTGCCAGCAGAAAGGGGCAGGGGCACAATCAGCCCCAGCATTTT.